This is a list of T cell receptor beta chains from one sample in a study of blood T cells in healthy people across ages. TCRdb ran MiXCR on the 5' RACE reads and lists one entry per CDR3 protein. Found here are 1.5 million to 2 million distinct CDR3 sequences, about 30% of them singletons; the top ten hold more than 6%. Sequencing was performed on blood. These receptors came from a woman under 40 in good health. Both conserved end residues are part of each CDR3. Fields, in order: D gene, clone size, V gene, J gene, CDR3 protein, CDR3 DNA. The D gene is left open where the match is weak. Clone size is not always given. Where it is, it says once, few, many or a class for expanded clones.

d_gene: TRBD2
abundance: .
v_gene: TRBV7-2
j_gene: TRBJ2-1
CDR3aa: CASSLDEREGPYNEQFF
CDR3nt: TGTGCCAGCAGCTTAGACGAACGGGAGGGCCCCTACAATGAGCAGTTCTTC

d_gene: .
abundance: .
v_gene: TRBV29-1
j_gene: TRBJ1-2
CDR3aa: CSAIGGGGDGYTF
CDR3nt: TGCAGCGCCATCGGCGGGGGAGGAGATGGCTACACCTTC

d_gene: .
abundance: .
v_gene: TRBV15
j_gene: TRBJ1-5
CDR3aa: CATSRGQRGSQQEPQHF
CDR3nt: TGTGCCACCAGCAGAGGTCAGCGCGGCTCACAACAAGAGCCCCAGCATTTT

d_gene: .
abundance: .
v_gene: TRBV12-3/TRBV12-4
j_gene: TRBJ1-3
CDR3aa: CASSFSGPSTGNTVYF
CDR3nt: TGTGCCAGCAGTTTCTCCGGACCTTCAACTGGAAACACCGTATATTTT

d_gene: .
abundance: .
v_gene: TRBV9
j_gene: TRBJ2-3
CDR3aa: CASSAFGTDTQYF
CDR3nt: TGTGCCAGCAGCGCCTTCGGCACAGATACGCAGTATTTT

d_gene: TRBD2
abundance: .
v_gene: TRBV12-5
j_gene: TRBJ2-7
CDR3aa: CASGLVWSSGDYEQYF
CDR3nt: TGTGCTAGTGGTTTGGTATGGTCTAGCGGGGATTACGAGCAGTACTTC

d_gene: .
abundance: many
v_gene: TRBV20-1
j_gene: TRBJ2-4
CDR3aa: CSARSTGSGNIQYF
CDR3nt: TGCAGTGCTAGAAGTACGGGATCGGGGAACATTCAGTACTTC

d_gene: TRBD1
abundance: few
v_gene: TRBV5-1
j_gene: TRBJ2-7
CDR3aa: CASSVVYGTGGYEQYF
CDR3nt: TGCGCCAGCAGCGTGGTTTACGGGACAGGGGGCTACGAGCAGTACTTC

d_gene: .
abundance: .
v_gene: TRBV4-1
j_gene: TRBJ1-6
CDR3aa: CASSQARSYNSPLHF
CDR3nt: TGCGCCAGCAGCCAAGCGCGGTCGTATAATTCACCCCTCCACTTT

d_gene: TRBD2
abundance: .
v_gene: TRBV5-4
j_gene: TRBJ2-3
CDR3aa: CASSQGLAARPIHMNTQYF
CDR3nt: TGTGCCAGCAGCCAAGGACTAGCGGCTAGACCCATTCACATGAATACGCAGTATTTT

d_gene: .
abundance: .
v_gene: TRBV12-3/TRBV12-4
j_gene: TRBJ2-3
CDR3aa: CASSGLGLADTQYF
CDR3nt: TGTGCCAGCAGTGGACTGGGGCTCGCAGACACGCAGTATTTT

d_gene: .
abundance: .
v_gene: TRBV19
j_gene: TRBJ1-4
CDR3aa: CASSAQDMNEKRFF
CDR3nt: TGTGCCAGTAGTGCCCAGGACATGAATGAAAAACGGTTTTTT

d_gene: TRBD2
abundance: few
v_gene: TRBV7-2
j_gene: TRBJ2-5
CDR3aa: CASSLREVRETQYF
CDR3nt: TGTGCCAGCAGCTTACGGGAGGTTCGGGAGACCCAGTACTTC

d_gene: .
abundance: .
v_gene: TRBV6-6
j_gene: TRBJ1-2
CDR3aa: CASSDSDNCGYTF
CDR3nt: TGTGCCAGCAGTGACTCCGACAACTGTGGCTACACCTTC

d_gene: .
abundance: .
v_gene: TRBV21-1
j_gene: TRBJ2-3
CDR3aa: CASSKARLAGDGDTQYF
CDR3nt: TGTGCCAGCAGCAAAGCGCGACTAGCGGGAGATGGAGATACGCAGTATTTT

d_gene: .
abundance: few
v_gene: TRBV28
j_gene: TRBJ2-7
CDR3aa: CASSSLSNEQYF
CDR3nt: TGTGCCAGCAGTTCCCTTTCGAACGAGCAGTACTTC

d_gene: TRBD2
abundance: .
v_gene: TRBV7-6
j_gene: TRBJ2-1
CDR3aa: CASSLDSSGRVAYNEQFF
CDR3nt: TGTGCCAGCAGCTTGGACTCTAGCGGGAGAGTCGCCTACAATGAGCAGTTCTTC

d_gene: .
abundance: .
v_gene: TRBV7-2
j_gene: TRBJ1-2
CDR3aa: CASGLDGLSYGYTF
CDR3nt: TGTGCCAGCGGCTTAGACGGCCTCTCGTATGGCTACACCTTC

d_gene: .
abundance: few
v_gene: TRBV6-2/TRBV6-3
j_gene: TRBJ1-1
CDR3aa: CASSYSGRSTEAFF
CDR3nt: TGTGCCAGCAGTTACTCCGGGCGGAGCACTGAAGCTTTCTTT

d_gene: TRBD2
abundance: .
v_gene: TRBV6-5
j_gene: TRBJ2-3
CDR3aa: CASKLSGGADTQYF
CDR3nt: TGTGCCAGCAAACTGAGCGGGGGGGCGGATACGCAGTATTTT

d_gene: TRBD1
abundance: .
v_gene: TRBV14
j_gene: TRBJ2-3
CDR3aa: CASSQDRGQGLADTQYF
CDR3nt: TGTGCCAGCAGCCAGGATCGCGGACAGGGTTTGGCAGATACGCAGTATTTT

d_gene: .
abundance: .
v_gene: TRBV7-2
j_gene: TRBJ2-7
CDR3aa: CASSSGPRYYEQYF
CDR3nt: TGTGCCAGCAGCTCGGGACCAAGATACTACGAGCAGTACTTC

d_gene: .
abundance: .
v_gene: TRBV5-1
j_gene: TRBJ2-5
CDR3aa: CASSPTGLPQETQYF
CDR3nt: TGCGCCAGCAGTCCAACCGGACTACCCCAAGAGACCCAGTACTTC

d_gene: .
abundance: few
v_gene: TRBV20-1
j_gene: TRBJ2-7
CDR3aa: CSASNGMEEQYF
CDR3nt: TGCAGTGCTAGCAATGGTATGGAAGAGCAGTACTTC

d_gene: TRBD2
abundance: many
v_gene: TRBV12-3/TRBV12-4
j_gene: TRBJ2-5
CDR3aa: CASSLLLAGDETQYF
CDR3nt: TGTGCCAGCAGTTTACTTCTAGCGGGAGACGAGACCCAGTACTTC

d_gene: .
abundance: .
v_gene: TRBV18
j_gene: TRBJ1-2
CDR3aa: CASSPIGGEEGYTF
CDR3nt: TGTGCCAGCTCACCAATTGGGGGAGAGGAGGGCTACACCTTC

d_gene: .
abundance: few
v_gene: TRBV6-2/TRBV6-3
j_gene: TRBJ1-5
CDR3aa: CASNRGSRNQPQHF
CDR3nt: TGTGCCAGTAATAGGGGGTCCAGGAATCAGCCCCAGCATTTT

d_gene: TRBD2
abundance: few
v_gene: TRBV19
j_gene: TRBJ2-7
CDR3aa: CASSLPSGNRYEQYF
CDR3nt: TGTGCCAGTAGCCTACCTAGCGGGAATCGCTACGAGCAGTACTTC

d_gene: .
abundance: few
v_gene: TRBV29-1
j_gene: TRBJ2-1
CDR3aa: CSVAPKTGDEQFF
CDR3nt: TGCAGCGTCGCACCCAAAACAGGTGATGAGCAGTTCTTC

d_gene: TRBD1
abundance: .
v_gene: TRBV5-1
j_gene: TRBJ2-7
CDR3aa: CASSSGQQSLNSYEQYF
CDR3nt: TGCGCCAGCAGCTCGGGACAGCAATCCTTAAACTCCTACGAGCAGTACTTC

d_gene: TRBD2
abundance: .
v_gene: TRBV7-3
j_gene: TRBJ2-7
CDR3aa: CASSSIAGGISYEQYF
CDR3nt: TGTGCCAGCAGCTCCATAGCGGGAGGGATCTCCTACGAGCAGTACTTC

d_gene: TRBD2
abundance: .
v_gene: TRBV24-1
j_gene: TRBJ2-1
CDR3aa: CATSDSALAGGHEQFF
CDR3nt: TGTGCCACCAGTGATTCAGCCCTAGCGGGGGGGCATGAGCAGTTCTTC

d_gene: TRBD1
abundance: .
v_gene: TRBV7-2
j_gene: TRBJ1-5
CDR3aa: CASSSQGTANQPQHF
CDR3nt: TGTGCCAGCAGCTCACAAGGGACAGCTAATCAGCCCCAGCATTTT

d_gene: TRBD1
abundance: .
v_gene: TRBV12-3/TRBV12-4
j_gene: TRBJ2-7
CDR3aa: CTSSFDREYEQYF
CDR3nt: TGTACCAGCAGTTTTGACAGGGAGTACGAGCAGTACTTC

d_gene: .
abundance: .
v_gene: TRBV5-1
j_gene: TRBJ2-1
CDR3aa: CASSLVGTWFF
CDR3nt: TGCGCCAGCAGCTTGGTCGGGACTTGGTTCTTC

d_gene: .
abundance: few
v_gene: TRBV4-2
j_gene: TRBJ1-1
CDR3aa: CASSQARGEAFF
CDR3nt: TGTGCCAGCAGCCAGGCCCGGGGTGAAGCTTTCTTT

d_gene: .
abundance: few
v_gene: TRBV28
j_gene: TRBJ2-1
CDR3aa: CAGSLIGVNEQFF
CDR3nt: TGTGCCGGCAGTTTAATAGGGGTCAATGAGCAGTTCTTC

d_gene: .
abundance: many
v_gene: TRBV7-9
j_gene: TRBJ2-1
CDR3aa: CASRRTDYNEQFF
CDR3nt: TGTGCCAGCAGGCGGACAGATTACAATGAGCAGTTCTTC

d_gene: TRBD2
abundance: once
v_gene: TRBV4-2
j_gene: TRBJ2-5
CDR3aa: CASSALGLAGGGEQYF
CDR3nt: TGTGCCAGCAGCGCCTTGGGACTAGCGGGGGGAGGTGAACAGTACTTC

d_gene: TRBD1
abundance: few
v_gene: TRBV7-9
j_gene: TRBJ2-5
CDR3aa: CASISIGTGGQTQYF
CDR3nt: TGTGCCAGCATCTCGATTGGGACAGGGGGGCAGACCCAGTACTTC

d_gene: .
abundance: once
v_gene: TRBV6-2/TRBV6-3
j_gene: TRBJ2-5
CDR3aa: CASTALRGTQETQYF
CDR3nt: TGTGCCAGCACCGCTCTCAGGGGCACCCAAGAGACCCAGTACTTC